The table lists the clone carrying this T cell receptor (beta chain) with a few counts. V shed 7 bases and J shed 6 bases, with 20 bases lying between them. The length of the CDR3 is 15 residues. Per germline, CDR1 SGHRS and CDR2 YFSETQ. Sample barcodes and UMIs were carried by the TCR alpha and TCR beta cDNA libraries that 5'RACE generated with constant-segment primers. One entry per CDR3 protein results from TCRdb running MiXCR on the 5' RACE reads. The repertoire includes fewer than 400,000 distinct CDR3 sequences, 15% to 20% of them detected once, and around a fifth sits in the top ten. The data are from a study of T-cell memory formation after mild COVID-19. The overall study: TCR clusters mostly belonged to single donors.

Sequenced: PBMCs or a T cell subset sorted from them (not recorded which). This chain links TRBV5-1 with TRBJ2-1; no clear D gene. The clonotype comes from a man younger than 30 who had mild COVID-19 (a few samples of this study predate the infection). Cell type and time point are not known. The CDR3, as DNA: TGCGCCAGCTCCCCCCCTGGTAAAGGAACCAATGAGCAGTTCTTC. As protein: CASSPPGKGTNEQFF.